A selection of T cell receptor beta chains follows, all from one sample in a study of post-analysis software for immune sequencing data. Via MiXCR, TCRdb re-called the PCR reads, giving one row per CDR3 protein. Counted here are about 820,000 distinct CDR3 sequences, approximately 57% occurring once; the ten biggest clones make up 4.6%. Specimen: blood. Source of these receptors: a girl between 10 and 17 years old with multiple sclerosis. Both conserved end residues are part of each CDR3. Fields, in order: V gene, clone size, J gene, D gene, CDR3 protein, CDR3 DNA. D genes are given only for firm matches. The size of a clone is reported for some rows only, either as once, few or many, or as a class for expanded clones.

>TRBV7-2|NA|TRBJ1-6|NA
CASSLRQGSDNSPLHF
TGTGCCAGCAGCCTAAGGCAAGGTTCCGACAATTCACCCCTCCACTTT
>TRBV6-5|few|TRBJ2-5|NA
CASSYTFFGQETQYF
TGTGCCAGCAGTTACACCTTTTTCGGGCAAGAGACCCAGTACTTC
>TRBV10-3|few|TRBJ2-7|TRBD1
CAISGTGGVDEQYF
TGTGCCATCAGTGGGACAGGGGGTGTCGACGAGCAGTACTTC
>TRBV29-1|NA|TRBJ2-5|TRBD1
CSINSGQILVGETQYF
TGCAGCATAAACTCGGGACAGATCTTAGTCGGGGAGACCCAGTACTTC
>TRBV4-1|NA|TRBJ2-2|NA
CASSQDETLWTGELFF
TGCGCCAGCAGCCAAGACGAGACCCTTTGGACCGGGGAGCTGTTTTTT
>TRBV7-6|NA|TRBJ2-5|TRBD2
CASSSVKAGGPQETQYF
TGTGCCAGCAGCTCAGTAAAAGCGGGGGGGCCCCAAGAGACCCAGTACTTC
>TRBV5-1|few|TRBJ2-7|NA
CASSLGDGSAYEQYF
TGCGCCAGCAGCTTGGGAGACGGATCAGCTTACGAGCAGTACTTC
>TRBV20-1|NA|TRBJ2-5|NA
CSADESETQYF
TGCAGTGCCGACGAGAGCGAGACCCAGTACTTC
>TRBV7-3|NA|TRBJ2-6|NA
CASSFSGQSYSGANVLTF
TGTGCCAGCAGCTTCTCGGGACAATCATACTCTGGGGCCAACGTCCTGACTTTC
>TRBV27|NA|TRBJ1-2|TRBD1
CASSSRQGRGYGYTF
TGTGCCAGCAGTAGCCGACAGGGTCGGGGGTATGGCTACACCTTC
>TRBV9|NA|TRBJ2-3|TRBD1
CASTVGSTGGTDTQYF
TGTGCCAGCACCGTGGGGTCCACAGGGGGCACAGATACGCAGTATTTT
>TRBV24-1|NA|TRBJ2-2|NA
CATSGPTGELFF
TGTGCCACCAGTGGCCCCACCGGGGAGCTGTTTTTT
>TRBV7-2|NA|TRBJ2-5|NA
CASSLGFGQETQYF
TGTGCCAGCAGCTTAGGTTTCGGACAAGAGACCCAGTACTTC
>TRBV12-3/TRBV12-4|NA|TRBJ2-7|NA
CASSFTRDYEQYF
TGTGCCAGCAGTTTTACCAGGGACTACGAGCAGTACTTC
>TRBV6-6|NA|TRBJ2-6|NA
CASSYSESGANVLTF
TGTGCCAGCAGTTACTCGGAGTCCGGGGCCAACGTCCTGACTTTC
>TRBV20-1|NA|TRBJ2-7|NA
CSARGRESYEQYF
TGCAGTGCTAGAGGTCGCGAGTCCTACGAGCAGTACTTC
>TRBV6-5|NA|TRBJ1-4|NA
CASRQGRTNEKLFF
TGTGCCAGCAGGCAAGGGAGAACTAATGAAAAACTGTTTTTT
>TRBV25-1|NA|TRBJ2-5|NA
CASVERGETQYF
TGTGCCAGCGTGGAGAGGGGGGAGACCCAGTACTTC
>TRBV4-1|NA|TRBJ2-3|TRBD2
CASTSGTSNVGTQYF
TGCGCCAGCACCTCCGGGACTAGCAACGTCGGTACGCAGTATTTT
>TRBV5-1|few|TRBJ1-1|NA
CASSLDRYTEAFF
TGTGCCAGCAGTTTAGACAGGTACACTGAAGCTTTCTTT
>TRBV27|NA|TRBJ1-1|TRBD1
CASSLSARGFTEAFF
TGTGCCAGCAGTTTATCCGCCAGGGGGTTCACTGAAGCTTTCTTT
>TRBV7-9|NA|TRBJ2-1|TRBD1
CASSRTGERGNEQFF
TGTGCCAGCAGCCGGACAGGGGAAAGAGGTAATGAGCAGTTCTTC
>TRBV9|NA|TRBJ2-1|TRBD2
CASSVVDSGNEQFF
TGTGCCAGCAGCGTAGTGGATAGCGGGAATGAGCAGTTCTTC
>TRBV29-1|few|TRBJ2-1|NA
CSVDKRNYNEQFF
TGCAGCGTTGATAAGCGGAACTACAATGAGCAGTTCTTC
>TRBV18|once|TRBJ1-2|NA
CASSPIEAGRERGYTF
TGTGCCAGCTCACCGATCGAAGCTGGGAGGGAACGTGGCTACACCTTC
>TRBV20-1|NA|TRBJ2-1|NA
CSASTDAAHNEQFF
TGCAGTGCTAGCACCGACGCGGCACACAATGAGCAGTTCTTC
>TRBV20-1|NA|TRBJ2-3|TRBD1
CSARVYHRDRGTDTQYF
TGCAGTGCTAGAGTTTACCACCGGGACAGGGGAACAGATACGCAGTATTTT
>TRBV3-1|few|TRBJ1-2|TRBD1
CASSLTGDPYGYTF
TGTGCCAGCAGCCTGACAGGGGATCCTTATGGCTACACCTTC
>TRBV28|NA|TRBJ2-7|TRBD2
CASSWTSPYEQYF
TGTGCCAGCAGTTGGACTAGCCCCTACGAGCAGTACTTC
>TRBV20-1|few|TRBJ1-5|NA
CSARGQLDGNQPQHF
TGCAGTGCTAGGGGACAATTGGATGGGAATCAGCCCCAGCATTTT
>TRBV7-2|NA|TRBJ2-7|NA
CASSLEVGVTHYEQYF
TGTGCCAGCAGCTTAGAAGTGGGAGTCACCCACTACGAGCAGTACTTC
>TRBV20-1|NA|TRBJ2-7|TRBD2
CSATELAGLYEQYF
TGCAGTGCTACCGAACTAGCGGGACTCTACGAGCAGTACTTC
>TRBV29-1|NA|TRBJ2-3|TRBD2
CSVEDQFSGGVTDTQYF
TGCAGCGTTGAAGATCAGTTTAGCGGGGGGGTAACAGATACGCAGTATTTT
>TRBV7-7|few|TRBJ2-7|TRBD2
CASSPGTSGRINEQYF
TGTGCTAGCAGCCCGGGGACTAGCGGGAGGATCAACGAGCAGTACTTC
>TRBV7-8|NA|TRBJ2-6|NA
CASSFPGYSGANVLTF
TGTGCCAGCAGCTTCCCGGGTTACTCTGGGGCCAACGTCCTGACTTTC
>TRBV20-1|NA|TRBJ1-2|NA
CSARDGYTF
TGCAGTGCGAGGGATGGCTACACCTTC
>TRBV4-1|few|TRBJ2-1|NA
CASSPPPGSPYNEQFF
TGCGCCAGCAGCCCACCCCCAGGGTCCCCCTACAATGAGCAGTTCTTC
>TRBV7-2|NA|TRBJ1-1|TRBD1
CASSRETGVWAFF
TGTGCCAGCAGCCGAGAGACAGGGGTGTGGGCTTTCTTT
>TRBV7-9|NA|TRBJ1-1|NA
CASSLGPGTDTEAFF
TGTGCCAGCAGCTTAGGACCAGGGACGGACACTGAAGCTTTCTTT
>TRBV5-1|NA|TRBJ2-3|TRBD2
CASSPLAGDGADTQYF
TGCGCCAGCAGCCCTTTAGCGGGGGACGGGGCAGATACGCAGTATTTT
>TRBV14|NA|TRBJ2-1|TRBD1
CASSQPGQGEWQFF
TGTGCCAGCAGCCAACCAGGACAGGGCGAATGGCAGTTCTTC